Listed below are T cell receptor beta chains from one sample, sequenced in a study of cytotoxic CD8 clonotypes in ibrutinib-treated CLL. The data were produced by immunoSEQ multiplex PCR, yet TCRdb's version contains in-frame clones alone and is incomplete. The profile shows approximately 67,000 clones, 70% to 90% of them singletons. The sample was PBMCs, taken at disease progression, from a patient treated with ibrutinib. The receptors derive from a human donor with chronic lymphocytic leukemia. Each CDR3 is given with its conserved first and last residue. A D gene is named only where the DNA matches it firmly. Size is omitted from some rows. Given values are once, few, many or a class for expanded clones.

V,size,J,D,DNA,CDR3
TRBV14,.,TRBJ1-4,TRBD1,TGTGCCAGCAGCCTTCCCCCCGGGACAGGATCGGGAAAACTGTTTTTT,CASSLPPGTGSGKLFF
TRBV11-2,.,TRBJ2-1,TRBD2,TGTGCCAGCAGCCCCTGGGGGGGTACCTCCTACAATGAGCAGTTCTTC,CASSPWGGTSYNEQFF
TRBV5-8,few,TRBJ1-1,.,TGTGCCAGCAGCCCTAACCCGGGGGGGACTGAAGCTTTCTTT,CASSPNPGGTEAFF
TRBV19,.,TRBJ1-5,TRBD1,TGTGCCAGTAGGGAACAGGGGTTTCAGCCCCAGCATTTT,CASREQGFQPQHF
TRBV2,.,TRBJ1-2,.,TGTGCCAGCAGTGACCCGGCCAGGGCGGGGGGTGGCTACACCTTC,CASSDPARAGGGYTF
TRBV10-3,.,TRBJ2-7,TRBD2,TGTGCCATTACCGGTGGACTAGCGGGATCCTACGAGCAGTACTTC,CAITGGLAGSYEQYF
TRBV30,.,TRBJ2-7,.,TGTGCCTGGAGTCCCGGGACATCTCCCTACGAGCAGTACTTC,CAWSPGTSPYEQYF
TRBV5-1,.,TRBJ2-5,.,TGCGCCAGCAGGGAAGGGCCCGGGAGCAGGAGTGGGACCCAGTACTTC,CASREGPGSRSGTQYF
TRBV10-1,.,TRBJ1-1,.,TGCGCCAGCAGCCCGACAGCCTACACTGAAGCTTTCTTT,CASSPTAYTEAFF
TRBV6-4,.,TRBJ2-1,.,TGTGCCAGCTCATCCGAGGGGAGCTCCTACAATGAGCAGTTCTTC,CASSSEGSSYNEQFF
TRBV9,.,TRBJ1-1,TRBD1,TGTGCCAGCAGCGCAACCGGGACAGGGAACACTGAAGCTTTCTTT,CASSATGTGNTEAFF
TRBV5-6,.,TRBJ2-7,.,TGTGCCAGCAGCTTGGTCCAGTCCTACGAGCAGTACTTC,CASSLVQSYEQYF
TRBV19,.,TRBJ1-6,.,TGTGCCACCCGTTTAGTAGGCACGCGCAATTCACCCCTCCACTTT,CATRLVGTRNSPLHF
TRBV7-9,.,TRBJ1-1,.,TGTGCCAGCAGCGAAACAGGGAGGGACACTGAAGCTTTCTTT,CASSETGRDTEAFF
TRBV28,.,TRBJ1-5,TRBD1,TGTGCCAGCAGTTTCGTTGGACAGGTCAATCAGCCCCAGCATTTT,CASSFVGQVNQPQHF
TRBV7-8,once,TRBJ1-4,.,TGTGCCAGCAGCTTAGTCGTGGAAGGGGATGAAAAACTGTTTTTT,CASSLVVEGDEKLFF
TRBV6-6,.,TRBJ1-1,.,TGTGCCAGCAGTTACAGGGGGGAGGACACTGAAGCTTTCTTT,CASSYRGEDTEAFF
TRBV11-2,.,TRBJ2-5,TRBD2,TGTGCCAGCAGCTGGGCCCTAAGCGGGGAGGGGGAGACCCAGTACTTC,CASSWALSGEGETQYF
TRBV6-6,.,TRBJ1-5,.,TGTGCCAGCAGTTACGTCGGTCAGCCCCAGCATTTT,CASSYVGQPQHF
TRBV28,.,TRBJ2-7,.,TGTGCCAGCAGTCCTCAGGGAGGAGGGGCTACCTACGAGCAGTACTTC,CASSPQGGGATYEQYF